One sample yielded the 21 T cell receptor beta chains listed below, sequenced in a study of T cells after yellow fever vaccination. TCRdb re-called the 5' RACE reads with MiXCR, one entry per CDR3 protein. The sample has just over 300,000 distinct CDR3 sequences; around 3.6% are singletons. The source was PBMCs, collected on the day of the yellow fever booster vaccination. Receptors were obtained from a man aged 18-30 years who received the YFV17D yellow fever vaccine.

This clonotype came up many times. This rearrangement joins TRBV5-6 to TRBJ2-1; D remains ambiguous. The CDR3 runs to 16 residues. With 5 bases removed from V and 0 bases from J, the gap between germline ends came to 15 bases. Germline CDR1 reads SGHDT; CDR2 reads YYEEEE. The CDR3 region has the DNA TGTGCCAGCAGGGCACCCGGGTTACTCTCCTACAATGAGCAGTTCTTC. Protein product: CASRAPGLLSYNEQFF.

The rearrangement joins TRBV28 to TRBJ2-7; 7 bases match TRBD1. V was clipped by 6 bases and J by 2 bases; unmatched bases: 1. Germline CDR1 reads MDHEN; CDR2 reads SYDVKM. CDR3 length: 12 amino acids. The CDR3, as DNA: TGTGCCAGCAGCGGGACAGCCTACGAGCAGTACGTC. Translated, it gives CASSGTAYEQYV.

Ten or more counts support this clonotype. The rearrangement uses TRBV7-2 and TRBJ2-7, with unresolved D. V lost 5 bases and J lost 2, with 7 bases in between. Per the germline V gene, CDR1 is SGHTA and CDR2 is FQGNSA. This CDR3 spans 12 amino acids. The DNA of the CDR3 is TGTGCCAGCAGCGATCAGACCTACGAGCAGTACTTC. As protein: CASSDQTYEQYF.

In its sample, this clonotype was seen many times. J is TRBJ2-2 and V is TRBV6-2 or TRBV6-3; 10 positions match TRBD2. This CDR3 contains 15 residues. The trim removed 6 bases at V and 4 bases at J, leaving 5 bases unmatched. Germline CDR1 and CDR2: MNHEY and SVGEGT. CDR3 sequence (DNA): TGTGCCAGCAGACGAGCGGGGGGGCTCACCGGGGAGCTGTTTTTT. Translation: CASRRAGGLTGELFF.

In its sample, this clonotype was seen a few times. V is TRBV19 and J is TRBJ1-2; D unresolved. With 10 bases removed from V and 0 bases from J, the gap between germline ends came to 15 bases. CDR1 and CDR2 from the germline V gene are LNHDA and SQIVND (reference sequence). The CDR3 totals 14 residues. The CDR3 nucleotides are TGTGCCATCCTAACAGCCAATTCTAACTATGGCTACACCTTC. Translation: CAILTANSNYGYTF.

This clonotype was counted between two and nine times. The chain recombines TRBV11-2 with TRBJ1-1; 8 positions match TRBD1. Germline V gene sequence: CDR1 SGHAT, CDR2 FQNNGV. There are 15 residues in the CDR3. J was trimmed by 4 bases and V by 4 bases; bases with no gene match: 8. The CDR3 is CASSSADRVGTEAFF. The CDR3 nucleotides are TGTGCCAGCAGCTCCGCGGACAGGGTTGGCACTGAAGCTTTCTTT.

There are a few counts of this clonotype. The genes are TRBV6-6 and TRBJ1-1; 10 nucleotides align to TRBD1. V gave up 7 bases and J gave up 12 bases; unmatched junction bases: 8. CDR1 is MNHNY, CDR2 SVGAGI, per germline (reference sequence). The CDR3 spans 12 residues. The CDR3 DNA reads TGTGCCAGCAAATACCGGGACAGGGGAACTTTCTTT. It codes for CASKYRDRGTFF.

This clonotype came up many times. The chain is built from TRBV18 and TRBJ2-5; D possibly corresponds to TRBD1 (6 bases). Trimming removed 0 bases at V and 1 base at J, with 9 bases between. The length of the CDR3 is 15 residues. Germline CDR1 and CDR2: KGHSH and LQKENI. CDR3 bases: TGTGCCAGCTCACCACCATCGACAGGCCAAGAGACCCAGTACTTC. Translation: CASSPPSTGQETQYF.

This clonotype was seen repeatedly, ten times or more. This chain uses TRBV12-3 or TRBV12-4 with TRBJ2-7; D is perhaps TRBD1 or TRBD2 (5 bases each). The CDR3 sequence is 13 residues long. V was clipped by 3 bases and J by 1 base, with 7 bases between them. For the CDR3, the DNA is TGTGCCAGCAGTTTGAGGGGTTCCTACGAGCAGTACTTC. Translating it yields CASSLRGSYEQYF.

The chain carries TRBV5-4 and TRBJ2-5; D unclear. Trimming cost V 3 bases and J 3 bases, with 6 bases left between them. Germline loops: CDR1 SGHNT, CDR2 YYREEE (reference sequence). This CDR3 comprises 12 residues. CDR3 nucleotides: TGTGCCAGCAGCTGGTATAAAGAGACCCAGTACTTC. Its translation: CASSWYKETQYF.

On this clonotype itself: A read error may produce the germline difference seen at one junction end. The V and J genes are TRBV19 and TRBJ2-1; TRBD2 aligns across 10 bases. Germline V lookup: CDR1 LNHDA, CDR2 SQIVND (reference sequence). The CDR3 contains 13 residues. Here the CDR3 DNA reads TGTGCCAGTAGTGATGTCATACTAGCGGGGCGTACCTTC. This gives the protein CASSDVILAGRTF.

This clonotype was found many times. The rearrangement links TRBV27 to TRBJ2-5; no clear D. Looked up from germline, CDR1 is MNHEY and CDR2 is SMNVEV (reference sequence). The germline V and J ends were trimmed by 0 bases and 2 bases, with 10 bases remaining between them. This CDR3 contains 15 residues. This CDR3 is CASSLSVGRQETQYF. The CDR3 DNA reads as TGTGCCAGCAGTTTATCGGTGGGCAGACAAGAGACCCAGTACTTC.

This clonotype was seen a handful of times. The genes are TRBV3-1 and TRBJ1-4; possibly TRBD1 for D (5 bases). Germline assignment: CDR1 LGHDT and CDR2 YNNKEL (reference sequence). This CDR3 is 18 amino acids long. Trimming took off 1 base at V and 0 bases at J, with 15 bases between the two ends. The CDR3 coding sequence is TGTGCCAGCAGCCAAGTTGTTGGCAGGGCTGCAACTAATGAAAAACTGTTTTTT. This codes for CASSQVVGRAATNEKLFF.

This clonotype was observed many times. V and J are TRBV5-1 and TRBJ1-1, with a tentative D call TRBD1 (5 bases). The V gene lost 2 bases and the J gene lost 5 bases, with 13 bases spanning the gap. This CDR3 spans 14 amino acids. Germline V CDR1 and CDR2: SGHRS, YFSETQ. The CDR3 loop is CASSLRGARTEAFF. The CDR3 bases are TGCGCCAGCAGCTTAAGAGGGGCCAGAACTGAAGCTTTCTTT.

The V gene is TRBV12-3 or TRBV12-4, the J gene TRBJ1-5; TRBD1 might be the D (5 bases). Trimming stripped 6 bases from V and 6 bases from J, with 18 bases between. The CDR3 contains 15 residues. DNA of the CDR3: TGTGCCAGCAGGGTCAAGGGGTCAGGAGCTCAGCCCCAGCATTTT. Its translation is CASRVKGSGAQPQHF.

This clonotype was observed many times. The rearrangement links TRBV7-6 to TRBJ2-5; D gene ambiguous. The V end lost 1 base, the J end lost 5 bases, and 11 bases lay between the germline ends. This CDR3 has 14 amino acids. The germline V gene has CDR1 SGHVS and CDR2 FNYEAQ. The CDR3 loop is CASSLGGVRETQYF. The CDR3, as DNA: TGTGCCAGCAGCTTAGGTGGGGTAAGGGAGACCCAGTACTTC.

The table lists this clonotype with many counts. The chain joins TRBV5-5 to TRBJ1-5; D is ambiguous. The V and J ends lost 3 bases and 2 bases respectively, with 15 bases between them. Germline assignment: CDR1 SGHKS and CDR2 YYEKEE (reference sequence). This CDR3 spans 16 amino acids. The CDR3 region is CASSSREGDGNQPQHF. CDR3 nucleotides: TGTGCCAGCAGCTCCCGCGAGGGAGATGGCAATCAGCCCCAGCATTTT.

This clonotype was picked up many times. The chain is built from TRBV15 and TRBJ2-3, with D hard to call. Looked up from germline, CDR1 is LNHNV and CDR2 is YYDKDF (reference sequence). The CDR3 runs 16 residues. Between the trimmed V and J ends, which lost 3 bases and 2 bases, there was a span of 15 bases. CDR3 amino acids: CATSRGLTGSTDTQYF. CDR3 coding DNA: TGTGCCACCAGCAGGGGCCTCACGGGTTCCACAGATACGCAGTATTTT. Using reference TRBV15 and TRBJ2-3 for the parts outside the CDR3, the full variable domain is DAMVIQNPRYQVTQFGKPVTLSCSQTLNHNVMYWYQQKSSQAPKLLFHYYDKDFNNEADTPDNFQSRRPNTSFCFLDIRSPGLGDTAMYLCATSRGLTGSTDTQYFGPGTRLTVL.

The rearrangement joins TRBV18 to TRBJ1-5; D is uncertain. The CDR3 is 17 residues long. The V and J ends lost 5 bases and 0 bases respectively, with 17 bases between them. From germline, CDR1 is KGHSH and CDR2 LQKENI. CDR3 region: CASSSQAGRNSNQPQHF. The CDR3 DNA reads as TGTGCCAGCTCATCCCAAGCGGGCAGGAATAGCAATCAGCCCCAGCATTTT. The entire variable domain, with the rest obtained from reference TRBV18 and TRBJ1-5, is as follows: NAGVMQNPRHLVRRRGQEARLRCSPMKGHSHVYWYRQLPEEGLKFMVYLQKENIIDESGMPKERFSAEFPKEGPSILRIQQVVRGDSAAYFCASSSQAGRNSNQPQHFGDGTRLSIL.

This clonotype was recorded at least ten times. The rearrangement uses TRBV5-5 and TRBJ2-1; 11 nucleotides agree with TRBD2. Germline CDR1 SGHKS, CDR2 YYEKEE (reference sequence). The CDR3 is made up of 16 amino acids. With V trimmed by 2 bases and J by 4 bases, 5 bases remained unmatched. DNA of the CDR3: TGTGCCAGCAGCTTACTACTAGCGGGGGCTTACAATGAGCAGTTCTTC. It translates to CASSLLLAGAYNEQFF.

The V and J genes are TRBV5-1 and TRBJ1-2, with D tentatively TRBD1 (6 bases). Trimming cost V 0 bases and J 7 bases, with 10 bases left between them. The germline gives CDR1 SGHRS, CDR2 YFSETQ. The CDR3 is 13 residues long. For the CDR3, the DNA is TGCGCCAGCAGCTTGGTTGCGACAGGTGGCTACACCTTC. Its translation: CASSLVATGGYTF.